This note documents a single T cell receptor beta chain sequence. Trimming removed 0 bases at V and 4 bases at J, with 14 bases between. This CDR3 comprises 16 residues. Per germline, CDR1 KGHSH and CDR2 LQKENI. The data stem from a study of blood T cells in healthy people across ages. For the second PCR, which ran for about 7 to 11 cycles, a sample-barcoded 5' primer and a J-beta primer mix were used. TCRdb re-called the 5' RACE reads through MiXCR, storing one row per CDR3 protein. The sample lists roughly 550,000 distinct CDR3 sequences, approximately 25% occurring once. In addition, the sample was reused for a study of T cells of mothers and their children.

The sequenced sample consisted of blood. This TCR was sampled from a boy aged 5-17 years in good health. This rearrangement joins TRBV18 to TRBJ2-3; D not certain. The CDR3 nucleotides read TGTGCCAGCTCACCACCGGGCGGAGCAGGTTCAGATACGCAGTATTTT. This encodes CASSPPGGAGSDTQYF.